This paragraph covers one T cell receptor beta chain sequence. These data come from a study of blood T cell repertoires in COVID-19. The CDR3 extends over 15 amino acids. The germline CDR1 and CDR2 sequences are SGHAT and FQNNGV. Between the trimmed V and J ends, which lost 5 bases and 3 bases, there was a span of 13 bases. Profiling relied on immunoSEQ multiplex PCR, and the TCRdb table lists in-frame clones only, not all of them. Among roughly 77,000 clones listed, 80% were seen once. Material: peripheral blood. The source is a woman between 65 and 79 years old with acute or convalescent COVID-19. This chain links TRBV11-2 with TRBJ1-4, with D possibly matching TRBD1 (6 bases). CDR3 amino acids: CASSTYRAPNEKLFF. DNA of the CDR3: TGTGCCAGCAGCACTTACAGGGCCCCTAATGAAAAACTGTTTTTT.